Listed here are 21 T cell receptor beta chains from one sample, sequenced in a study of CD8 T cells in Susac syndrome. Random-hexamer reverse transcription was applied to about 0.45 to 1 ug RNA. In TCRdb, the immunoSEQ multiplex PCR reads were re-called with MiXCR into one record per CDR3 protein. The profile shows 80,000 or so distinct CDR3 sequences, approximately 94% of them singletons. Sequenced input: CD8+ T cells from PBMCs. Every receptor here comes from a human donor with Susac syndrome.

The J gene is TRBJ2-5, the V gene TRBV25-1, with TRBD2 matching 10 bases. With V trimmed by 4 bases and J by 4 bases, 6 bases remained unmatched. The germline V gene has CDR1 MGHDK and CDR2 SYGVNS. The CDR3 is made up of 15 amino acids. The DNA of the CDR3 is TGTGCCAGCAGTGTCGAGCGGGGGGGCAGAGAGACCCAGTACTTC. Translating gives CASSVERGGRETQYF.

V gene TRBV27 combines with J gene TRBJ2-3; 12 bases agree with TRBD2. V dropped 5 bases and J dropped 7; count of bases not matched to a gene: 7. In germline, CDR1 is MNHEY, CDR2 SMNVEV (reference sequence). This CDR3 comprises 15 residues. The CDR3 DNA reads TGTGCCAGCAGTCCACGACTAGCGGGGGATCATACGCAGTATTTT. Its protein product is CASSPRLAGDHTQYF.

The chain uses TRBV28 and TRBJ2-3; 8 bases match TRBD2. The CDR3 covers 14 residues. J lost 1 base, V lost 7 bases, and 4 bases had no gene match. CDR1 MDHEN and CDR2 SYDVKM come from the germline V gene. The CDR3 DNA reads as TGTGCCAGCAAGAGGCGGGGGGGCACAGATACGCAGTATTTT. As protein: CASKRRGGTDTQYF.

CDR3 coding DNA: TGTGCCAGCAGCGTAGGACAGTACCAAGAGACCCAGTACTTC. Amino acid sequence: CASSVGQYQETQYF. V gene TRBV9 combines with J gene TRBJ2-5; weak D call: TRBD1 (5 bases). Deletions cut 0 bases from V and 0 bases from J, with 6 bases between. This CDR3 is 14 amino acids long. CDR1 and CDR2 (germline): SGDLS, YYNGEE.

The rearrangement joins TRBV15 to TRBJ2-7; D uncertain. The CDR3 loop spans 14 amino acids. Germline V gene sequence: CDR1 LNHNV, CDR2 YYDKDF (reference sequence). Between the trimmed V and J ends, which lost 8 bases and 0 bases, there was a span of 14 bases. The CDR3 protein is CATSGPQASYEQYF. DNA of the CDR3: TGTGCCACCTCCGGCCCTCAGGCCTCCTACGAGCAGTACTTC.

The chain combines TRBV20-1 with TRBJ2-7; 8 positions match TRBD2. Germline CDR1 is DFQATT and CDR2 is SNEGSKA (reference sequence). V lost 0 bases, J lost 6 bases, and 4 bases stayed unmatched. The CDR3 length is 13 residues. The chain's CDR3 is CSARENSGVEQYF. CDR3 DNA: TGCAGTGCTAGAGAGAATAGCGGGGTCGAGCAGTACTTC.

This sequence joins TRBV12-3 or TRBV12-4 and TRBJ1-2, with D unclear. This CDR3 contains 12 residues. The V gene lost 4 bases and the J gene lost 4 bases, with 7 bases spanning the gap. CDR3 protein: CASSSDPYGYTF. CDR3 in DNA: TGTGCCAGCAGTTCAGACCCCTATGGCTACACCTTC.

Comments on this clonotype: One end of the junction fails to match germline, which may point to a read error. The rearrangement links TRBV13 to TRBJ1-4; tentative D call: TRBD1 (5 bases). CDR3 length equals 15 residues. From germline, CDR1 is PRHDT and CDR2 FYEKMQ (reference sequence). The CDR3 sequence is CANSLDRQGGEKLFF. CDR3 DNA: TGTGCCAACAGCTTAGATCGGCAGGGAGGCGAAAAACTGTTTTTT.

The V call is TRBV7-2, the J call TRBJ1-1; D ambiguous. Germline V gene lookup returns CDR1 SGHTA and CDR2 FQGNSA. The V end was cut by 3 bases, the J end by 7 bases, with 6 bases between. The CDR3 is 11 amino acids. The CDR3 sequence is CASSFLDEAFF. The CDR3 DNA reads TGTGCCAGCAGCTTTTTGGATGAAGCTTTCTTT.

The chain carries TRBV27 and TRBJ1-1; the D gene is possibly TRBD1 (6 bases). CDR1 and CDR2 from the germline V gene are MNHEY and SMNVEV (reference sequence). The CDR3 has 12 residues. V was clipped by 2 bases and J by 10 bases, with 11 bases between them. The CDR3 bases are TGTGCCAGCAGTTTACAGGGGAGTTCAGCTTTCTTT. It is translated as CASSLQGSSAFF.

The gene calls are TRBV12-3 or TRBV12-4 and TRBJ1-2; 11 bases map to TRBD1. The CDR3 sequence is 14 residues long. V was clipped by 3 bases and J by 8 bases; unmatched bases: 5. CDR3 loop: CASSFGQGAEGYTF. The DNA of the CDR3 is TGTGCCAGCAGTTTTGGACAGGGGGCGGAGGGCTACACCTTC.

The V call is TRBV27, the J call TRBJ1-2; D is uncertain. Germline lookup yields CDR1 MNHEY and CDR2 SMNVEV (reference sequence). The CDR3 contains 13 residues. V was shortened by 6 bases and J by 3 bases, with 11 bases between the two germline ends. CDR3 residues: CASSLTRHYGYTF. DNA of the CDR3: TGTGCCAGCAGCCTCACGAGACACTATGGCTACACCTTC.

The CDR3 reads CASSQGWGREQFF. CDR3 nucleotides: TGTGCCAGCAGCCAAGGTTGGGGGCGTGAGCAGTTCTTC. This chain uses TRBV3-1 with TRBJ2-1; tentative D call: TRBD1 (6 bases). Trimming removed 1 base at V and 9 bases at J, with 10 bases between. Germline V CDR1 and CDR2: LGHDT, YNNKEL (reference sequence). The CDR3 runs 13 residues.

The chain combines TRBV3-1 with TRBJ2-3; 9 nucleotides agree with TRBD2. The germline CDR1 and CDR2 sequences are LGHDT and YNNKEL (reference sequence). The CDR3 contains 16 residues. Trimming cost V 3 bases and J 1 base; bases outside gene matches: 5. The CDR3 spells CASSQDVAGGTDTQYF. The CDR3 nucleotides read TGTGCCAGCAGCCAGGACGTAGCGGGGGGCACAGATACGCAGTATTTT.

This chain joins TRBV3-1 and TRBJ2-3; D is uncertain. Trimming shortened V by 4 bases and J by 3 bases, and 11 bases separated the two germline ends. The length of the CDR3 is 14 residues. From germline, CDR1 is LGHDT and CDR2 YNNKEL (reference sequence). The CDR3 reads CASSPLMGTDTQYF. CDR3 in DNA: TGTGCCAGCAGCCCCTTGATGGGGACAGATACGCAGTATTTT.

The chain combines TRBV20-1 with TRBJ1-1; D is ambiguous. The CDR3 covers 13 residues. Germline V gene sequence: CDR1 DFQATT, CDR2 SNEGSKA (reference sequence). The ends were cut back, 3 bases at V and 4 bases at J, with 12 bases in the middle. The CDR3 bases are TGCAGTGCTAGCGCGGGCAGGACCACTGAAGCTTTCTTT. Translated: CSASAGRTTEAFF.

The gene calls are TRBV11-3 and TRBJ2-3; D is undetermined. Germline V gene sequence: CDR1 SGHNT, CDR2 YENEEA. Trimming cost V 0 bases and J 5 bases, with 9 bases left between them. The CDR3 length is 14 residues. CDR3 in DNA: TGTGCCAGCAGCTTAGAGGGCCAGCAAGATACGCAGTATTTT. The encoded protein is CASSLEGQQDTQYF.

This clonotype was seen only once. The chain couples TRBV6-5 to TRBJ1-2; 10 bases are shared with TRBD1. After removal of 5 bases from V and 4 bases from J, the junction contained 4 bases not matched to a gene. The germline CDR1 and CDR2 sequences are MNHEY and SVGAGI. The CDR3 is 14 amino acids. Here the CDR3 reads CASSPGTGVYGYTF. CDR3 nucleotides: TGTGCCAGCAGTCCCGGGACAGGGGTCTATGGCTACACCTTC.

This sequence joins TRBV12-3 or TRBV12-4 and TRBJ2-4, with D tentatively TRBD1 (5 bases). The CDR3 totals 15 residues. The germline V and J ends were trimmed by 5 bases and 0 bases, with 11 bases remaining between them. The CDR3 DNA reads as TGTGCCAGCAGTAACAGGATAGCAGCCAAAAACATTCAGTACTTC. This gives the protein CASSNRIAAKNIQYF.

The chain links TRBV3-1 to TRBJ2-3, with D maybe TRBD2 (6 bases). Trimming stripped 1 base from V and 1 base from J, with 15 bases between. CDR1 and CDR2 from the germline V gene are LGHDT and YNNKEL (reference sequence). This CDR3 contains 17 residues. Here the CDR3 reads CASSQVQGGTGTDTQYF. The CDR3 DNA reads TGTGCCAGCAGCCAAGTTCAGGGAGGCACAGGCACAGATACGCAGTATTTT.

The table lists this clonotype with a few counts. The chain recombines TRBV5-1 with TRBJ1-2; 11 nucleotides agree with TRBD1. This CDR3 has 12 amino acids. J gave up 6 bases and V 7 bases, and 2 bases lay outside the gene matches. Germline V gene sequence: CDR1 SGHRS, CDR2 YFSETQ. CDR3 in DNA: TGCGCCAGCGGACAGGGGGCGAATGGCTACACCTTC. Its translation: CASGQGANGYTF.